The next 25 T cell receptor beta chains were all read from a single sample in a study of response to subunit inactivated influenza vaccine. One entry per CDR3 protein results from TCRdb running MiXCR on the RT-PCR reads. The data contain about 700,000 distinct CDR3 sequences, roughly 13% of them singletons. Sample: PBMCs from blood, taken less than 15 days before vaccination. The source is a man between 45 and 60 years old who received an inactivated influenza vaccine.

This clonotype was observed at least ten times. The V gene is TRBV5-1, the J gene TRBJ1-1; unclear D gene. Germline V CDR1 and CDR2: SGHRS, YFSETQ. Between the trimmed V and J ends, which lost 3 bases and 1 base, there was a span of 10 bases. The CDR3 runs to 14 residues. The DNA for the CDR3 is TGCGCCAGCAGCTCTGGCACAAAGAACACTGAAGCTTTCTTT. As protein: CASSSGTKNTEAFF.

V and J are TRBV12-3 or TRBV12-4 and TRBJ2-1; TRBD1 aligns across 7 bases. Germline trimming cut 8 bases from V and 10 bases from J; bases unmatched to any gene: 11. The CDR3 contains 13 residues. The CDR3 nucleotides read TGTGCCAGCGGAAGATACAGGGGCAGCGAGCAGTTCTTC. The encoded protein is CASGRYRGSEQFF.

This clonotype was detected a few times. The CDR3 region is CASRGGNTDTQYF. CDR3 coding DNA: TGTGCCAGCAGGGGTGGGAACACAGATACGCAGTATTTT. This chain connects TRBV7-2 to TRBJ2-3; unclear D gene. Trimming shortened V by 6 bases and J by 2 bases, and 9 bases separated the two germline ends. The CDR3 runs 13 residues. Germline assignment: CDR1 SGHTA and CDR2 FQGNSA.

A few counts support this clonotype. The DNA of the CDR3 is TGTGCCAGCAGCCCCTCGGGGGGGTATTCACCCCTCCACTTT. This codes for CASSPSGGYSPLHF. V gene TRBV7-9 combines with J gene TRBJ1-6; maybe TRBD1 (5 bases). The V end lost 5 bases, the J end lost 8 bases, and 13 bases lay between the germline ends. This CDR3 region has 14 residues. The germline CDR1 and CDR2 sequences are SEHNR and FQNEAQ (reference sequence).

The sample holds a few counts of this clonotype. The rearrangement links TRBV30 to TRBJ2-3; no clear D. V lost 2 bases, J lost 6 bases, and 12 bases lay in between. Germline CDR1 is GTSNPN and CDR2 is SVGIG (reference sequence). There are 13 residues in the CDR3. Here the CDR3 DNA reads TGTGCCTGGAGTTGGGCCCCTCAGGATACGCAGTATTTT. Amino acid sequence: CAWSWAPQDTQYF.

The chain has TRBV2 and TRBJ2-1; D might be TRBD2 (7 bases). V was pared by 2 bases and J by 2 bases, with 13 bases between. This CDR3 is 16 amino acids long. CDR1 and CDR2 (germline): SNHLY, FYNNEI. Written as DNA, the CDR3 is TGTGCCAGCAGTGAAAGGGGGGGGAGCCCCTACAATGAGCAGTTCTTC. Translating gives CASSERGGSPYNEQFF.

There are a few counts of this clonotype. The chain has TRBV20-1 and TRBJ2-7, with D unresolved. V lost 0 bases and J lost 3, with 15 bases in between. Per the germline V gene, CDR1 is DFQATT and CDR2 is SNEGSKA (reference sequence). The CDR3 is 15 residues long. CDR3 residues: CSARDGLRVFYEQYF. DNA of the CDR3: TGCAGTGCTAGAGATGGGTTAAGGGTGTTCTACGAGCAGTACTTC.

V usage is TRBV6-1 and J usage is TRBJ2-7; TRBD2 aligns across 13 bases. The germline gives CDR1 MNHNS, CDR2 SASEGT. J lost 0 bases, V lost 6 bases, and 2 bases had no gene match. CDR3 length: 15 residues. This CDR3 reads CASRWTSGSSYEQYF. CDR3 nucleotides: TGTGCCAGCAGGTGGACTAGCGGGAGCTCCTACGAGCAGTACTTC.

This clonotype was recorded many times. V gene TRBV7-2 combines with J gene TRBJ2-1; D remains ambiguous. V lost 1 base and J lost 2, with 9 bases in between. CDR3 length equals 15 residues. CDR1 is SGHTA, CDR2 FQGNSA, per germline. CDR3 loop: CASSLELNPYNEQFF. DNA of the CDR3: TGTGCCAGCAGCTTAGAACTGAACCCCTACAATGAGCAGTTCTTC.

This clonotype was seen more than once but under ten times. The chain has TRBV5-6 and TRBJ2-5, with D possibly TRBD1 on 6 matching bases. This CDR3 has 16 residues. Germline-derived CDR1 and CDR2 are SGHDT and YYEEEE. V lost 3 bases to trimming and J lost 1 base, with 16 bases between them. CDR3 coding DNA: TGTGCCAGCAGCTCCGCCGGACAGCGAATCCAAGAGACCCAGTACTTC. Its protein is CASSSAGQRIQETQYF.

As to this clonotype: At one end the junction does not follow the germline gene, possibly because of a read error. DNA of the CDR3: TGCAGTGCTAGAGATCTTTCCAGCTCCCACAATGAGCAGTTCTTC. Residues: CSARDLSSSHNEQFF. J is TRBJ2-1 and V is TRBV20-1, with D unresolved. From germline, CDR1 is DFQATT and CDR2 SNEGSKA (reference sequence). The CDR3 is 15 residues long.

This chain links TRBV5-1 with TRBJ2-7, with 7 positions matching TRBD2. The CDR3 contains 14 residues. V trimming: 4 bases; J trimming: 2 bases; junction bases outside the gene matches: 6. The germline gives CDR1 SGHRS, CDR2 YFSETQ. This CDR3 reads CASSPPSGPYEQYF. DNA of the CDR3: TGCGCCAGCAGCCCCCCTAGCGGACCCTACGAGCAGTACTTC.

The J gene is TRBJ2-7, the V gene TRBV5-1; D is undetermined. Germline V gene sequence: CDR1 SGHRS, CDR2 YFSETQ. V dropped 4 bases and J dropped 6 bases, with 5 bases sitting between them. The CDR3 is 10 residues long. CDR3 coding DNA: TGCGCCAGCAGCCCCGGCGAGCAGTACTTC. It is translated as CASSPGEQYF.

There are a few counts of this clonotype. The chain links TRBV20-1 to TRBJ2-1, with 12 bases matching TRBD2. The CDR3 totals 16 residues. CDR1 is DFQATT and CDR2 is SNEGSKA in the germline V gene (reference sequence). The V and J ends lost 2 bases and 6 bases, in that order; junction bases with no gene match: 8. The CDR3 bases are TGCAGTGCTAGAAGCCGACTAGCGGGAGTAACCAATGAGCAGTTCTTC. This codes for CSARSRLAGVTNEQFF.

The chain carries TRBV14 and TRBJ2-4; tentative D call: TRBD2 (5 bases). Germline V gene lookup returns CDR1 SGHDN and CDR2 FVKESK. V shed 3 bases and J shed 0 bases, with 12 bases lying between them. The CDR3 runs 16 residues. CDR3 region: CASSHASSLAKNIQYF. CDR3 bases: TGTGCCAGCAGCCACGCTAGCAGTTTAGCCAAAAACATTCAGTACTTC.

There are many counts of this clonotype. This sequence joins TRBV6-1 and TRBJ2-7, with a weak D call TRBD1 (6 bases). Per germline, CDR1 MNHNS and CDR2 SASEGT. Trimming cost V 8 bases and J 7 bases, with 18 bases left between them. The CDR3 sequence is 13 residues long. CDR3 in amino acids: CASSVQGIGEQYF. DNA for the CDR3: TGTGCCAGCTCGGTTCAGGGGATAGGGGAGCAGTACTTC.

A few counts support this clonotype. This chain connects TRBV7-6 to TRBJ1-1; D unresolved. V was cut by 5 bases and J by 7 bases, with 14 bases left in between. Germline V gene sequence: CDR1 SGHVS, CDR2 FNYEAQ. The CDR3 has 13 residues. CDR3 nucleotides: TGTGCCAGCAGCCCGATTGACCGGATTGAAGCTTTCTTT. Its translation is CASSPIDRIEAFF.

This clonotype came up a few times. CDR3 sequence reads: CSARDTETQYF. The DNA of the CDR3 is TGCAGTGCTAGAGACACGGAGACCCAGTACTTC. This chain links TRBV20-1 with TRBJ2-5; D unresolved. The ends were cut back, 0 bases at V and 5 bases at J, with 4 bases in the middle. Germline assignment: CDR1 DFQATT and CDR2 SNEGSKA (reference sequence). The CDR3 has 11 residues.

This clonotype has only a few counts. The chain links TRBV6-2 or TRBV6-3 to TRBJ2-7; D is uncertain. The CDR3 runs to 15 residues. Germline CDR1 reads MNHEY; CDR2 reads SVGEGT. V lost 4 bases and J 2 bases, leaving 15 bases between the germline ends. As DNA, the CDR3 is TGTGCCAGCAGTTCCCCCTGGACCACCACCTACGAGCAGTACTTC. It is translated as CASSSPWTTTYEQYF.

This clonotype has more than one count but fewer than ten. This chain connects TRBV15 to TRBJ2-7; no clear D gene. This CDR3 is 13 amino acids long. Germline loops: CDR1 LNHNV, CDR2 YYDKDF (reference sequence). Trimming left V 0 bases short and J 3 bases short, with 6 bases between. The CDR3 bases are TGTGCCACCAGCAGAGATTGGCTCTACGAGCAGTACTTC. Translating gives CATSRDWLYEQYF.

This clonotype was picked up a small number of times. The rearrangement links TRBV30 to TRBJ2-5; TRBD2 matches 7 bases. CDR3 length: 14 amino acids. V shed 1 base, J shed 5 bases, and the junction held 7 bases outside the gene matches. Germline-derived CDR1 and CDR2 are GTSNPN and SVGIG (reference sequence). The CDR3 DNA is TGTGCCTGGAGTGGTTTTATACTAGCGGAGACCCAGTACTTC. Encoded protein: CAWSGFILAETQYF.

In its sample, this clonotype was seen a few times. CDR3 DNA: TGTGCCAGCAGCTTGGCGGGGGTAAGGGCCGACAATGAGCAGTTCTTC. Translated: CASSLAGVRADNEQFF. V usage is TRBV5-4 and J usage is TRBJ2-1, with D possibly being TRBD2 (6 bases). The germline V gene encodes CDR1 SGHNT and CDR2 YYREEE (reference sequence). V gave up 0 bases and J gave up 5 bases, with 15 bases separating them. CDR3 length: 16 amino acids. The full variable domain, with the rest looked up from reference TRBV5-4 and TRBJ2-1, is ETGVTQSPTHLIKTRGQQVTLRCSSQSGHNTVSWYQQALGQGPQFIFQYYREEENGRGNFPPRFSGLQFPNYSSELNVNALELDDSALYLCASSLAGVRADNEQFFGPGTRLTVL.

The genes are TRBV6-1 and TRBJ1-5; the match to TRBD1 covers 7 bases. The V segment lost 3 bases and the J segment 2 bases; nucleotides outside the gene matches: 4. The CDR3 totals 15 residues. Germline lookup yields CDR1 MNHNS and CDR2 SASEGT. The CDR3, as DNA: TGTGCCAGCAGTGATAAGGACAGGCGCAATCAGCCCCAGCATTTT. Translating it yields CASSDKDRRNQPQHF.

This clonotype was observed a handful of times. V and J are TRBV7-8 and TRBJ2-3; the D gene is possibly TRBD2 (7 bases). Germline V gene sequence: CDR1 SGHVS, CDR2 FQNEAQ. The CDR3 contains 16 residues. V dropped 1 base and J dropped 3 bases, with 14 bases sitting between them. CDR3 in amino acids: CASSLGAGEGTDTQYF. DNA of the CDR3: TGTGCCAGCAGCTTAGGGGCAGGGGAGGGGACAGATACGCAGTATTTT.

This clonotype was seen a few times. The chain combines TRBV7-2 with TRBJ2-3; 7 nucleotides line up with TRBD2. Unmatched junction bases numbered 4, after V lost 3 bases and J lost 4 bases. The CDR3 covers 14 residues. In germline, CDR1 is SGHTA, CDR2 FQGNSA. For the CDR3, the DNA is TGTGCCAGCAGCTTTCGGACTAGTGCAGATACGCAGTATTTT. Protein product: CASSFRTSADTQYF.